This T cell receptor beta chain was profiled in a study of beta chain features in type 1 diabetes. For the study at large: Patients did not differ from healthy donors in age, gender or cell yield.

Of the isolated RNA, all was reverse transcribed, and so the sequenced material was expressed TCRB transcripts. Assay used: immunoSEQ multiplex PCR; TCRdb lists only in-frame clones, some missing. The sample yields hundreds of thousands of clones, 13% seen once. Study outcomes and limitations: Naive, central memory and Treg TCRB repertoires seemed to resemble each other more closely in patients than they did in healthy donors. Patients with Type 1 diabetes showed moderately but significantly shorter TCRB CDR3s in all four CD4+ subsets. There was no resolution here of whether HLA type influences TCRB rearrangement.

Germline V gene sequence: CDR1 SQVTM, CDR2 ANQGSEA. V was clipped by 3 bases and J by 10 bases; unmatched bases: 7. This CDR3 is 14 amino acids long. This clone was detected only a few times. Its antigen is unknown. Based on CD45RO/CCR7/CD25/CD127/CD95/CD27, CD4+ regulatory, stem cell-like memory, naive and central memory cells were sorted. The rearrangement uses TRBV29-1 and TRBJ2-1; 12 nucleotides align to TRBD2. The TCR originated in a man aged 18-30 years with type 1 diabetes. The sequenced material came from naive CD4+ T cells from blood. CDR3 sequence (DNA): TGCAGCGTTGATCCTAGCGGGGGGGCCTCCGAGCAGTTCTTC. It encodes CSVDPSGGASEQFF.